The text below deals with one T cell receptor (beta chain). Germline loops: CDR1 PRHDT, CDR2 FYEKMQ (reference sequence). With V trimmed by 3 bases and J by 3 bases, 1 base remained unmatched. The CDR3 contains 13 residues. These data belong to a study of cytomegalovirus exposure and HLA in healthy donors. The PCR made use of 60 Vbeta and 13 Jbeta primers. Using immunoSEQ multiplex PCR, the repertoire was profiled, and TCRdb retains in-frame clones only, with some absent. The sample has 95,000 to 150,000 clones, more than 15% seen once. The TCR sequence derives from a female donor in good health and CMV-seropositive. Specimen: PBMCs. The genes are TRBV13 and TRBJ1-2, with TRBD1 matching 7 bases. CDR3 loop: CASSFQGDYGYTF. As DNA, the CDR3 is TGTGCCAGCAGCTTCCAGGGGGACTATGGCTACACCTTC.